The 10 T cell receptor beta chains reported below all come from one sample, sequenced in a study of T cell responses to AZD1222 COVID-19 vaccine. Measured with immunoSEQ multiplex PCR; TCRdb has only the in-frame clones, and not every one. The sample gives about 100,000 clones, roughly 89% of which show up once; around 15% is in the top ten. This sample comprised peripheral blood, obtained on day 0 of AZD1222 vaccination. Receptor source: an adult in good health.

The rearrangement joins TRBV9 to TRBJ2-1; 8 bases align to TRBD2. The germline CDR1 and CDR2 sequences are SGDLS and YYNGEE. Trimming took 4 bases from V and 1 from J; bases not matched to a gene: 7. The CDR3 runs 16 residues. The CDR3 bases are TGTGCCAGCAGCCATAAGGGACTAGGATCCTACAATGAGCAGTTCTTC. Amino acids: CASSHKGLGSYNEQFF.

V and J are TRBV13 and TRBJ1-2; D perhaps matches TRBD1 (6 bases). CDR3 length: 11 residues. The germline V gene encodes CDR1 PRHDT and CDR2 FYEKMQ (reference sequence). V was trimmed by 5 bases and J by 14 bases, leaving 15 bases between them. The CDR3 DNA follows: TGTGCCAGCAGCCTAACAGGGCCCTCAACCTTC. Amino acids: CASSLTGPSTF.

The V call is TRBV7-8, the J call TRBJ2-3; D remains ambiguous. The germline CDR1 and CDR2 sequences are SGHVS and FQNEAQ. V lost 4 bases, J lost 1 base, and 9 bases lay in between. The CDR3 has 14 amino acids. Here the CDR3 DNA reads TGTGCCAGCAGCTACGACCGAGGCACAGATACGCAGTATTTT. Translation: CASSYDRGTDTQYF. Using reference TRBV7-8 and TRBJ2-3 for the parts outside the CDR3, the full variable domain is GAGVSQSPRYKVAKRGQDVALRCDPISGHVSLFWYQQALGQGPEFLTYFQNEAQLDKSGLPSDRFFAERPEGSVSTLKIQRTQQEDSAVYLCASSYDRGTDTQYFGPGTRLTVL.

This chain uses TRBV6-5 with TRBJ1-1; 7 positions match TRBD1. Looked up from germline, CDR1 is MNHEY and CDR2 is SVGAGI. The CDR3 sequence is 14 residues long. Germline trimming cut 4 bases from V and 2 bases from J; bases unmatched to any gene: 4. CDR3 sequence reads: CASSSPGGNTEAFF. CDR3 sequence (DNA): TGTGCCAGCAGTTCACCAGGGGGAAACACTGAAGCTTTCTTT.

This clone has a single count. This chain joins TRBV9 and TRBJ2-7; D is possibly TRBD1 (6 bases). The CDR3 contains 14 residues. CDR1 and CDR2 from the germline V gene are SGDLS and YYNGEE. V lost 4 bases and J 2 bases, leaving 13 bases between the germline ends. The CDR3 nucleotides are TGTGCCAGCAGCTCAGGGGAATCCCCCTACGAGCAGTACTTC. Translating it yields CASSSGESPYEQYF.

J is TRBJ2-5 and V is TRBV7-3; 7 bases match TRBD2. Germline CDR1 reads SGHTA; CDR2 reads FQGTGA. Trimming took 5 bases from V and 5 from J; bases not matched to a gene: 5. The length of the CDR3 is 13 residues. DNA of the CDR3: TGTGCCAGCAGCCAAGCGGGACTCGAGACCCAGTACTTC. Translating gives CASSQAGLETQYF.

The gene calls are TRBV3-1 (or the pseudogene TRBV3-2) and TRBJ1-1; D remains ambiguous. Germline V CDR1 and CDR2: LGHDT, YNNKEL (reference sequence). The length of the CDR3 is 14 residues. Trimming removed 2 bases from V and 1 base from J, with 8 bases in between. The CDR3 here is CASSQLLRNTEAFF. DNA for the CDR3: TGTGCCAGCAGCCAACTGCTGCGGAACACTGAAGCTTTCTTT.

This rearrangement joins TRBV4-1 to TRBJ2-7, with TRBD1 as a possible D gene (5 bases). The germline V gene has CDR1 MGHRA and CDR2 YSYEKL. The V gene lost 6 bases and the J gene lost 0 bases, with 12 bases spanning the gap. The length of the CDR3 is 14 residues. Here the CDR3 reads CASRLQVGSYEQYF. The CDR3 DNA reads TGCGCCAGCAGATTACAGGTGGGCTCCTACGAGCAGTACTTC.

The V call is TRBV2, the J call TRBJ1-1, with D maybe TRBD1 (5 bases). This CDR3 region has 13 residues. V lost 10 bases and J lost 0, with 12 bases in between. The germline V gene encodes CDR1 SNHLY and CDR2 FYNNEI. The CDR3 sequence is CATQTGLNTEAFF. The CDR3 DNA reads as TGTGCCACACAAACAGGACTGAACACTGAAGCTTTCTTT.

The genes are TRBV2 and TRBJ1-5; D is uncertain. This CDR3 region has 15 residues. V was trimmed by 2 bases and J by 0 bases, leaving 8 bases between them. Germline lookup yields CDR1 SNHLY and CDR2 FYNNEI. Here the CDR3 DNA reads TGTGCCAGCAGTGAAAATCCGGATAGCAATCAGCCCCAGCATTTT. This translates into CASSENPDSNQPQHF.